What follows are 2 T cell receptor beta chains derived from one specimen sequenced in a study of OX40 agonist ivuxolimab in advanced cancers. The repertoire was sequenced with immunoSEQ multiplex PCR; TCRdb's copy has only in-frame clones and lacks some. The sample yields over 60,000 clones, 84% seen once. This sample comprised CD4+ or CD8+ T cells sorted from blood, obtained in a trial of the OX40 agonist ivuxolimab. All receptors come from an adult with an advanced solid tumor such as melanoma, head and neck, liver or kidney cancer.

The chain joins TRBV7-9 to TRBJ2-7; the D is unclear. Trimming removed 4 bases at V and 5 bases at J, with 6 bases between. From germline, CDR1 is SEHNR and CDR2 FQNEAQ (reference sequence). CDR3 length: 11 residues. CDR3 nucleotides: TGTGCCAGCAGCTCCGTAAACGAGCAGTACTTC. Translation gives CASSSVNEQYF.

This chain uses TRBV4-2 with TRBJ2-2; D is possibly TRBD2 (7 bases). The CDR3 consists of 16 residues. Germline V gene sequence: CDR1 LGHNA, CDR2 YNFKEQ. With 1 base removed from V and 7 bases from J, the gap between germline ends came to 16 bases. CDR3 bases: TGTGCCAGCAGCCAAGCCGCGACTAGCAGGGGCGGGGAGCTGTTTTTT. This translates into CASSQAATSRGGELFF.